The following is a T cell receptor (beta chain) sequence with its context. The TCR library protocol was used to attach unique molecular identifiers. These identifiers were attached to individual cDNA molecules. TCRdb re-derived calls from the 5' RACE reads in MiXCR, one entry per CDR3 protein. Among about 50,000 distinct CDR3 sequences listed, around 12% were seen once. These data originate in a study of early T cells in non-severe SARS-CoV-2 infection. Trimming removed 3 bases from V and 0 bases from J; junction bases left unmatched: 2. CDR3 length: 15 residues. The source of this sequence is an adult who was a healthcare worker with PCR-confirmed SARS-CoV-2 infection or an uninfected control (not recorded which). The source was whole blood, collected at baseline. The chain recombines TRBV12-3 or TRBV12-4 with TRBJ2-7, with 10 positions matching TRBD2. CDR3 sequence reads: CASSLTSGLSYEQYF. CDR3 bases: TGTGCCAGCAGTTTGACTAGCGGGCTCTCCTACGAGCAGTACTTC.